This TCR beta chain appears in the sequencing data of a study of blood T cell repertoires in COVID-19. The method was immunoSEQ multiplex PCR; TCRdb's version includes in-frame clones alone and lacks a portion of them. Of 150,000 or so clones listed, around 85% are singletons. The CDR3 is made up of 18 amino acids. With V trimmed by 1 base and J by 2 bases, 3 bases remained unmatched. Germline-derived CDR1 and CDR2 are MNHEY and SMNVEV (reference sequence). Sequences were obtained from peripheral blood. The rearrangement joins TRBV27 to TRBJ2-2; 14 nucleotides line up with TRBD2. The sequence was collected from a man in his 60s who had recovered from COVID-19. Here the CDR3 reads CASSLLTSGGANTGELFF. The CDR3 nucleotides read TGTGCCAGCAGTTTATTGACTAGCGGGGGGGCTAACACCGGGGAGCTGTTTTTT.